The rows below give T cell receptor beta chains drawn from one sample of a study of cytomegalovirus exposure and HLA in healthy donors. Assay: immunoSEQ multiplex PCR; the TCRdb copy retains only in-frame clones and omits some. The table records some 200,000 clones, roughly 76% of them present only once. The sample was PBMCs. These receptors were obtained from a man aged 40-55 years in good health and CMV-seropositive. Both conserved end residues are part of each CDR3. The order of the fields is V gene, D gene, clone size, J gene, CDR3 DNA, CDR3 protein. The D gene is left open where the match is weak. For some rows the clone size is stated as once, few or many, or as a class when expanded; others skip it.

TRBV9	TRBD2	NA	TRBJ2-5	TGTGCCAGCAGCGGCACACTAGCGGGGGGCCATCAAGAGACCCAGTACTTC	CASSGTLAGGHQETQYF
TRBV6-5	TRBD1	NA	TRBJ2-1	TGTGCCAGCAGTTCCCGGGACAGACCCTACAATGAGCAGTTCTTC	CASSSRDRPYNEQFF
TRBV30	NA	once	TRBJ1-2	TGTGTCTGGAGCCTAAACCAAGGAGGCCCTGTGGGTGGCTACACCTTC	CVWSLNQGGPVGGYTF
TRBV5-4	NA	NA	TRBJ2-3	TGTGCCAGCAGCCTGGGTGGGGGCTCAGATACGCAGTATTTT	CASSLGGGSDTQYF
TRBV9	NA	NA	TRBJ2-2	TGTGCCAGCAGCGTAGGACAGATGACCGGGGAGCTGTTTTTT	CASSVGQMTGELFF
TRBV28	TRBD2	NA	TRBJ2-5	TGTGCCAGCAGCCCCCCGGGAGGGCCCCACCAAGAGACCCAGTACTTC	CASSPPGGPHQETQYF
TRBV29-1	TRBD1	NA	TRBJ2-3	TGCAGCCTCCGGACAGGGGCTAGGACAGATACGCAGTATTTT	CSLRTGARTDTQYF
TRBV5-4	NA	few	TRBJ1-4	TGTGCCAGCAGCGGCCGGGGGGAGGGAAAACTGTTTTTT	CASSGRGEGKLFF
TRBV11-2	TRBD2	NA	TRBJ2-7	TGTGCCAGCAGCTTTGTACGCGGGGGGGCCTACGAGCAGTACTTC	CASSFVRGGAYEQYF
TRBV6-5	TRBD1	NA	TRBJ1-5	TGTGCCAGCAGATCGACAGGGGGGAATCAGCCCCAGCATTTT	CASRSTGGNQPQHF
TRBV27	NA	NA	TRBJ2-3	TGTGCCAGCAGTTTATCGGGAGGTACAGATACGCAGTATTTT	CASSLSGGTDTQYF
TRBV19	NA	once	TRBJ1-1	TGTGCCAGTAGTATAAGAGCGGTCCAACTTCTCCTAAACACTGAAGCTTTCTTT	CASSIRAVQLLLNTEAFF
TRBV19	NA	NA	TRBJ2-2	TGTGCCAGTAGTATGGGGAGACGGGTGAACACCGGGGAGCTGTTTTTT	CASSMGRRVNTGELFF
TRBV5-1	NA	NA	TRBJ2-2	TGCGCCAGCAGCTTGGAAGGGGGACGTGGCGGGGAGCTGTTTTTT	CASSLEGGRGGELFF
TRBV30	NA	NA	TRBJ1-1	TGTGCCTGGAGAGAGGCTCCTCGGGGAGCTTTCTTT	CAWREAPRGAFF
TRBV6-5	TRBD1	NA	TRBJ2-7	TGTGCCAGCAGCAACAGGGGGCCTCCCTACGAGCAGTACTTC	CASSNRGPPYEQYF
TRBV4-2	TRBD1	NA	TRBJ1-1	TGTGCCAGCAGCCGGGGACAGGGCGAATCTGAAGCTTTCTTT	CASSRGQGESEAFF
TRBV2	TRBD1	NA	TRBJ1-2	TGTGCCAGCAGTGAATCCCGACAGGGGGCAGGTGGCTACACCTTC	CASSESRQGAGGYTF
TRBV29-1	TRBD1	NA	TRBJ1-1	TGCAGCGTCGGAACAGGGGTGACTGAAGCTTTCTTT	CSVGTGVTEAFF
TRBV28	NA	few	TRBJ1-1	TGTGCCAGCATCACAGAAATGAACACTGAAGCTTTCTTT	CASITEMNTEAFF
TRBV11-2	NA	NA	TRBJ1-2	TGTGCCAGCAGCCCAGGCAACTATGGCTACACCTTC	CASSPGNYGYTF
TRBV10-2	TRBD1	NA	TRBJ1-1	TGCGCCAGCAGTGAAGAGACAGGGGTCACTGAAGCTTTCTTT	CASSEETGVTEAFF
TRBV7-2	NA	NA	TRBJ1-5	TGTGCCAGCAGCCGGTTTGGGGGGGGAGGAAATAGCAATCAGCCCCAGCATTTT	CASSRFGGGGNSNQPQHF
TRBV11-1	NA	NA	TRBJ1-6	TGTGCCAGCAGCGATGACTGGAATTCACCCCTCCACTTT	CASSDDWNSPLHF
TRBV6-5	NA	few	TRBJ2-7	TGTGCCAGCAGTTCTCCCTACGTACCATACGAGCAGTACTTC	CASSSPYVPYEQYF
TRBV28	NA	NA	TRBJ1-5	TGTGCCAGCAGTTTAACCCAGGCCCAGAATCAGCCCCAGCATTTT	CASSLTQAQNQPQHF
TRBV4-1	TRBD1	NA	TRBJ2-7	TGCGCCAGCAGCCCAGGGGGAAGTTCCTACGAGCAGTACTTC	CASSPGGSSYEQYF
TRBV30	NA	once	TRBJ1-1	TGTGCCTGGAGTGCGTGGGGGGGGTTGAACACTGAAGCTTTCTTT	CAWSAWGGLNTEAFF
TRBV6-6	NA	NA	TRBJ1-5	TGTGCCAGCAGTCCCGCCAGGGTTAGCAATCAGCCCCAGCATTTT	CASSPARVSNQPQHF